This T cell receptor beta chain appears in the sequencing data of a study of cytomegalovirus exposure and HLA in healthy donors. Study-level points and caveats: The majority of TCR sequences were rare, yet some public TCRs appeared in many donors. There were reportedly fewer N-insertions in an Asian-associated ancestry cluster than the approximately 640-donor mean, in a later analysis.

It was healthy bone marrow donors who served as donors. Primers: 60 Vbeta forward and 13 Jbeta reverse. The method was immunoSEQ multiplex PCR; TCRdb's version includes in-frame clones alone and lacks a portion of them. Here the sample spans over 150,000 clones, roughly 74% being singletons. This clone came up once. Its antigen is currently unknown. The specimen was PBMCs. The TCR sequence derives from a man aged 18-30 years in good health and CMV-seronegative.

CDR3 coding DNA: TGTGCCAGCAGTTACGGTTTTCGGGGGGGCACAGATACGCAGTATTTT. It translates to CASSYGFRGGTDTQYF. The chain employs TRBV6-5 and TRBJ2-3, with 7 nucleotides matching TRBD2. V lost 2 bases to trimming and J lost 1 base; unmatched junction nucleotides: 6. The CDR3 sequence is 16 residues long. Per germline, CDR1 MNHEY and CDR2 SVGAGI.